This T cell receptor beta chain stems from a study of shared T cell receptors in the human thymus. There are 12 residues in the CDR3. V was shortened by 5 bases and J by 7 bases, with 12 bases between the two germline ends. From germline, CDR1 is SQVTM and CDR2 ANQGSEA. Only in-frame clones appear in the TCRdb table, and some are missing; sequencing was by immunoSEQ multiplex PCR. The table includes roughly 560,000 clones, 75% to 85% detected once. These records were also assigned to another study, of human thymus T cells. That work states: Repertoires from thymus and blood appeared to show biased V and J gene usage.

Input material: thymocytes. V and J are TRBV29-1 and TRBJ2-1; weak D call: TRBD1 (6 bases). This clonotype was sampled from a boy younger than two with a congenital heart defect. The CDR3 coding sequence is TGCAGCGTTAGGGGGAGTAGGAATGAGCAGTTCTTC. This sequence encodes CSVRGSRNEQFF.